The following is a T cell receptor (beta chain) sequence with its context. What it recognizes is unknown. V lost 4 bases, J lost 0 bases, and 6 bases stayed unmatched. CDR3 length: 16 residues. Germline V gene lookup returns CDR1 LNHDA and CDR2 SQIVND (reference sequence). These data are taken from a study of a mutant IDH1 vaccine in newly diagnosed glioma. Study background: There were roughly 62% males and around 40% females among treated patients, whose mean age was about 44 years. Receipt of radiotherapy, temozolomide, or both preceded the study, and most received both.

Sequenced by immunoSEQ multiplex PCR; TCRdb stores in-frame clones only, minus some. The sample has tens of thousands of clones; 90% to 95% are singletons. Study-wide findings and caveats: Top peripheral T cell clonotype shifts appeared unrelated to pseudoprogression.

Time point here: baseline, week 1 (first vaccination visit). The sample's treatment: pre-vaccination baseline after standard-of-care therapy. This chain joins TRBV19 and TRBJ1-3, with TRBD1 matching over 7 bases. This receptor was taken from a man aged 40-49 years with glioma. Sequencing used PBMCs, obtained from a glioma patient treated with radiotherapy, temozolomide or both. CDR3 in DNA: TGTGCCAGTAGTAAGGGGGCGTCGGTCTCTGGAAACACCATATATTTT. It codes for CASSKGASVSGNTIYF.